These 8 T cell receptor beta chains were all obtained from the same sample, sequenced in a study of cytomegalovirus exposure and HLA in healthy donors. The primer mix had 60 Vbeta and 13 Jbeta primers. TCRdb keeps only in-frame clones here, not all; method: immunoSEQ multiplex PCR. With 130,000 or so clones in the sample, the ten largest clones hold around 1.6%. The material sequenced was PBMCs. The source of these receptors is a man aged 18 to 29 in good health and CMV-seronegative.

This chain links TRBV21-1 with TRBJ1-3; TRBD1, as called in the table, went unchecked against the DNA. TRBV21-1 is a listed pseudogene. CDR3 length equals 14 residues. Here the CDR3 reads CASRQVPHGNTIYF. In DNA form, the CDR3 reads TGTGCCAGCCGACAGGTCCCGCATGGAAACACCATATATTTT.

The genes are TRBV28 and TRBJ1-5; tentatively, D is TRBD1 (5 bases). Germline values: CDR1 MDHEN, CDR2 SYDVKM. Trimming removed 2 bases from V and 7 bases from J, with 12 bases in between. The CDR3 consists of 14 residues. The CDR3 loop reads CASSLGAGRQPQHF. In DNA form, the CDR3 reads TGTGCCAGCAGTTTAGGCGCAGGGAGGCAGCCCCAGCATTTT. The full variable domain, with the rest looked up from reference TRBV28 and TRBJ1-5, is DVKVTQSSRYLVKRTGEKVFLECVQDMDHENMFWYRQDPGLGLRLIYFSYDVKMKEKGDIPEGYSVSREKKERFSLILESASTNQTSMYLCASSLGAGRQPQHFGDGTRLSIL.

The genes are TRBV6-5 and TRBJ2-5; D is possibly TRBD1 (5 bases). The CDR3 contains 14 residues. Germline CDR1 and CDR2: MNHEY and SVGAGI. Trimming shortened V by 4 bases and J by 4 bases, and 13 bases separated the two germline ends. The CDR3 reads CASSLGAGRETQYF. DNA of the CDR3: TGTGCCAGCAGTTTAGGGGCCGGAAGAGAGACCCAGTACTTC.

The chain recombines TRBV6-5 with TRBJ2-7; no definite D call. CDR3 length: 13 residues. Per the germline V gene, CDR1 is MNHEY and CDR2 is SVGAGI. V lost 6 bases, J lost 6 bases, and 15 bases lay in between. CDR3 residues: CASSPRPLAEQYF. CDR3 bases: TGTGCCAGCAGCCCTAGACCCCTGGCCGAGCAGTACTTC.

The CDR3 DNA reads as TGTGCCAGCAGACAGGGGCCGCAGAACACTGAAGCTTTCTTT. Its translation is CASRQGPQNTEAFF. The chain has TRBV6-6 and TRBJ1-1; 7 bases match TRBD1. The V segment lost 6 bases and the J segment 1 base; nucleotides outside the gene matches: 5. From germline, CDR1 is MNHNY and CDR2 SVGAGI (reference sequence). CDR3 length: 14 residues.

The rearrangement uses TRBV29-1 and TRBJ1-2; maybe TRBD1 (5 bases). Trimming shortened V by 4 bases and J by 8 bases, and 14 bases separated the two germline ends. CDR1 is SQVTM and CDR2 is ANQGSEA in the germline V gene. This CDR3 comprises 12 residues. The CDR3 is CSVGGGIGGYTF. CDR3 nucleotides: TGCAGCGTTGGGGGGGGGATTGGAGGCTACACCTTC.

V and J are TRBV9 and TRBJ2-1, with TRBD2 matching over 9 bases. Trimming at V came to 3 bases and at J to 7 bases, leaving 8 bases not matched to a gene. CDR3 length: 15 residues. Germline CDR1 reads SGDLS; CDR2 reads YYNGEE. The CDR3 DNA sequence: TGTGCCAGCAGCGGAATAGCGGGAGACGGAAATGAGCAGTTCTTC. Amino acids: CASSGIAGDGNEQFF. Full variable domain (remainder filled in from reference TRBV9 and TRBJ2-1): DSGVTQTPKHLITATGQRVTLRCSPRSGDLSVYWYQQSLDQGLQFLIQYYNGEERAKGNILERFSAQQFPDLHSELNLSSLELGDSALYFCASSGIAGDGNEQFFGPGTRLTVL.

J is TRBJ1-1 and V is TRBV29-1; 8 bases line up with TRBD1. Germline trimming cut 6 bases from V and 4 bases from J; bases unmatched to any gene: 13. This CDR3 contains 15 residues. The germline CDR1 and CDR2 sequences are SQVTM and ANQGSEA. The CDR3 bases are TGCAGCGTCCCGGGACAGGCGACCTTCGGCACTGAAGCTTTCTTT. Translating it yields CSVPGQATFGTEAFF.